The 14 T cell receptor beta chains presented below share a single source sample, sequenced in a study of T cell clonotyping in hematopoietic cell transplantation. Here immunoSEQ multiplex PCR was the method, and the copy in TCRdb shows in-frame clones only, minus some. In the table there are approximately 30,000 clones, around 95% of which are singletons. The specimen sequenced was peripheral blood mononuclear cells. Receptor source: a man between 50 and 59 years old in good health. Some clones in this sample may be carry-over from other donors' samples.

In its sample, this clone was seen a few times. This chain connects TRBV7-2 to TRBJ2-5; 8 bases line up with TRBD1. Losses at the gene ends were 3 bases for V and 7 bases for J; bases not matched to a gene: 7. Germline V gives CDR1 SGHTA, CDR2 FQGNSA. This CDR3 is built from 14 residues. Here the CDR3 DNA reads TGTGCCAGCAGCTTCGGGCAGGGGGCTGGGACCCAGTACTTC. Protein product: CASSFGQGAGTQYF.

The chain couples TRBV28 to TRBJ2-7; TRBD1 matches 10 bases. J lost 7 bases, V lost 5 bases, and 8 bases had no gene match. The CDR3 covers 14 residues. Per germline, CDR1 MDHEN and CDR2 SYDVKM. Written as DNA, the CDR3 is TGTGCCAGCAGTATCAGACAGGGGGCGGGAGAGCAGTACTTC. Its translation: CASSIRQGAGEQYF.

CDR3: CAWSIQAYEQYF. The CDR3 DNA reads TGTGCCTGGAGTATACAGGCCTACGAGCAGTACTTC. This chain links TRBV30 with TRBJ2-7; D may be TRBD1 (5 bases). V lost 2 bases and J 2 bases, leaving 7 bases between the germline ends. Germline-derived CDR1 and CDR2 are GTSNPN and SVGIG (reference sequence). The CDR3 totals 12 residues.

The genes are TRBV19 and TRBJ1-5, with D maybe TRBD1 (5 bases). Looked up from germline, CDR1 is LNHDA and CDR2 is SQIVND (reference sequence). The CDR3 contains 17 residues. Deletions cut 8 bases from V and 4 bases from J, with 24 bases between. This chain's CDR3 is CASLQAGRGTDNQPQHF. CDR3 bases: TGTGCCAGTCTTCAGGCAGGGCGGGGGACGGATAATCAGCCCCAGCATTTT.

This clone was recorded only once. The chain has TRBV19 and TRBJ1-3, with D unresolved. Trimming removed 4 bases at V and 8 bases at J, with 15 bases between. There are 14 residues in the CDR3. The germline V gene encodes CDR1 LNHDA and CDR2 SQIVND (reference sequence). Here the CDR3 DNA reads TGTGCCAGTAGTACGCGGACCTCCTCGGACACCATATATTTT. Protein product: CASSTRTSSDTIYF. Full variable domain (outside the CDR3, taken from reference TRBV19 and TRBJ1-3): DGGITQSPKYLFRKEGQNVTLSCEQNLNHDAMYWYRQDPGQGLRLIYYSQIVNDFQKGDIAEGYSVSREKKESFPLTVTSAQKNPTAFYLCASSTRTSSDTIYFGEGSWLTVV.

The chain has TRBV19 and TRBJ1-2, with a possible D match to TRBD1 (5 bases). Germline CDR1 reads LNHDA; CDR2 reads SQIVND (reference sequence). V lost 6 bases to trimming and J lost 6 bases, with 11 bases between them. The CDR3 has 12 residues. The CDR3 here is CASRNDRNGYTF. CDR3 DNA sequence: TGTGCCAGTAGAAATGACAGAAATGGCTACACCTTC.

The CDR3 spells CASSDPGQPNTGELFF. In DNA, the CDR3 is TGTGCCAGCAGTGACCCGGGACAGCCTAACACCGGGGAGCTGTTTTTT. The rearrangement uses TRBV6-1 and TRBJ2-2; 7 bases fit TRBD1. Germline V gene data show CDR1 as MNHNS and CDR2 as SASEGT. This CDR3 has 16 amino acids. After removal of 3 bases from V and 2 bases from J, the junction contained 6 bases not matched to a gene.

CDR3 DNA: TGTGCCAGCAGCTTACCGTCGGGGGCTGGAAACACCATATATTTT. Residues: CASSLPSGAGNTIYF. J is TRBJ1-3 and V is TRBV11-2, with D possibly TRBD1 on 5 matching bases. This CDR3 contains 15 residues. Germline V gene data show CDR1 as SGHAT and CDR2 as FQNNGV. V was shortened by 2 bases and J by 2 bases, with 10 bases between the two germline ends.

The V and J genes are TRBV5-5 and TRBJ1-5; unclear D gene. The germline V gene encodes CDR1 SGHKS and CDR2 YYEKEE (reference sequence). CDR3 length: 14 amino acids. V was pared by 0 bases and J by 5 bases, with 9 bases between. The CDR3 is CASSLVLWDQPQHF. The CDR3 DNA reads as TGTGCCAGCAGCTTGGTACTTTGGGATCAGCCCCAGCATTTT.

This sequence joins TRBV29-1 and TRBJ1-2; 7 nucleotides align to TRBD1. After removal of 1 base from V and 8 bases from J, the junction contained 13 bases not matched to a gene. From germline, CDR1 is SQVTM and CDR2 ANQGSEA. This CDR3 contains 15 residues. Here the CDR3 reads CSVEGVGGGLRGYTF. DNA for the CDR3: TGCAGCGTTGAAGGGGTAGGGGGCGGCCTCAGGGGCTACACCTTC.

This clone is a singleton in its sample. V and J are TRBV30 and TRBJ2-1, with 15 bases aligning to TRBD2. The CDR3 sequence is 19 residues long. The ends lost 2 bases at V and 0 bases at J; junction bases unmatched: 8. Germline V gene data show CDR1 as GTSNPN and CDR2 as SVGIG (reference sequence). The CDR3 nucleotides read TGTGCCTGGAGTACGGGACTAGCGGGGGGCCGGAGCTCCTACAATGAGCAGTTCTTC. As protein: CAWSTGLAGGRSSYNEQFF.

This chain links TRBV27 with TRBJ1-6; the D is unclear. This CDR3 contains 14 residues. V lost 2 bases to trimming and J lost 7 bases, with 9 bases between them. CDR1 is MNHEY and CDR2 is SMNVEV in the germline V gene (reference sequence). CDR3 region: CASSLRVFNSPLHF. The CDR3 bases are TGTGCCAGCAGTTTACGGGTATTCAATTCACCCCTCCACTTT.

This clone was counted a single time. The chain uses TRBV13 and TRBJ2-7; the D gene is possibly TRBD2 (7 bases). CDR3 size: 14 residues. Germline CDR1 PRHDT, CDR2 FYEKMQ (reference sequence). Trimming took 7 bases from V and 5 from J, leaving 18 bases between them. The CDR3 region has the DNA TGTGCCAGCACCAATTACCGGGGGGCCGACGAGCAGTACTTC. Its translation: CASTNYRGADEQYF.

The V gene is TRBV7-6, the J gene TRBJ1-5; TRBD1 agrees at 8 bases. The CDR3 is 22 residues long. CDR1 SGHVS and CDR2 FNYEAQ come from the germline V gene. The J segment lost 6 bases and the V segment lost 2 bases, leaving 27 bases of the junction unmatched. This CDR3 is CASSLYPVVNVEQGGGFQPQHF. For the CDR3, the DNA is TGTGCCAGCAGCTTATACCCGGTCGTAAACGTAGAACAGGGGGGGGGATTTCAGCCCCAGCATTTT.